This TCR beta chain was sequenced for a study of cytomegalovirus exposure and HLA in healthy donors (dated by TCRdb to 2015 to 2018). In the study overall: In an earlier analysis of 550 to 750 of the donors, around 290 Gb of sequence data and 100 million or so unique TCR beta sequences from about 179 million T cells were reported. An early release that covered approximately 600 HLA-typed donors contained about 300 gigabases of sequencing data and approximately 85 million unique TCR sequences. Of the approximately 400 genotyped donors, less than 90% were placed in the genetic ancestry cluster associated with self-reported Caucasian donors. The aim of the study was to test whether cataloging public T cell receptors could identify signatures of past pathogen exposure. The study used immunosequencing to profile the T cell repertoires of around 600 subjects and linked those repertoires to cytomegalovirus serostatus. Besides the first cohort of some 670 subjects, a separate validation cohort made up of roughly 130 different subjects was used. To predict cytomegalovirus infection status, the study combined high-throughput TCR immunosequencing, statistical association of individual TCRs with disease status, and machine learning. A later analysis re-examined previously published TCR beta repertoires from just over 650 donors and added high-resolution HLA genotyping to investigate patterns of TCR occurrence. The later analysis used no new phenotypic data to find candidate immune exposures, relying instead on TCR beta sequences and their occurrence across donors. An earlier analysis of roughly 600 of the donors used high-throughput TCR beta sequencing to judge whether each TCR beta V gene segment behaved as functional or pseudogenic. Donor age, sex, ethnicity and CMV serostatus were compiled alongside the repertoire data. In a later genetic analysis, genome-wide SNP genotypes for about 65% of the roughly 700 donors were used, and that subset was treated as a discovery cohort. All discovery cohort repertoires had been generated using a single sequencing platform. HLA typing covered class I and class II loci at four-digit resolution. The number of donors typed differed by locus, with about 629-630 for A, B, C, DRB1 and DQB1, more than 500 for DQA1, 600 to 610 for DPA1, and around 450 for DPB1. Because of strong linkage in the cohort, roughly five DR-DQ haplotypes were treated as single units for association and clustering. Among a few hundred genotyped donors of the cohort, an average of roughly 240,000 unique TCR beta nucleotide sequences were sequenced per donor, 15% to 20% of them non-productive. What the authors observed across the whole study: Correlated functional status among segregating V segments might be attributable to linkage disequilibrium, but an unknown experimental factor could not be ruled out. In an earlier analysis of several hundred of the donors, most TCR beta V segments were observed in productive rearrangements about 87% or about 30% of the time, broadly matching IMGT annotations. The 87-base-pair reads could not distinguish some IMGT-functional V segments, including TRBV6-2 and TRBV6-3, so those segments were excluded. Strong co-occurrence of HLA alleles, especially DR and DQ, made assigning TCR associations to individual alleles difficult. In a later analysis, HLA-associated TCR beta chains showed more clonal expansion and lower generation probabilities than non-associated chains that were equally common. Because some donors lacked HLA typing at each locus, the association tests relied only on the typed subset. Presence/absence analyses assumed roughly uniform sequencing depth across donors, an assumption that may not hold. Specific HLA alleles were associated with 15,000 to 20,000 TCR beta sequences at a false discovery rate of 0.05 in a later analysis. The classifier was reported to diagnose cytomegalovirus status with high specificity and sensitivity in both the original and validation cohorts. In a later analysis, most CMV-associated TCR beta chains were found to appear HLA-restricted, with HLA associations seemingly driven largely by CMV exposure. It was suggested by the authors that the approach could potentially be generalized to other disease states and immunological phenotypes. A later genetic analysis associated a missense DCLRE1C variant with V-gene and J-gene trimming of TCR beta chains, and an independent cohort replicated the association. Immune exposure information for the cohort was limited to CMV serostatus. A later analysis found that TCR association rates varied across HLA loci, with DRB1 alleles showing the most associated TCRs and HLA-C alleles the fewest. A further reported finding was that TCR beta sequences accurately predicted the HLA-A and HLA-B alleles for most subjects in the first cohort. According to a later analysis, parvovirus B19, influenza, CMV and Epstein-Barr virus appeared linked to several top co-occurrence clusters. Three of the identified cytomegalovirus-associated TCR beta chains were confirmed in vitro to be specific for cytomegalovirus antigens. According to a later genetic analysis, donors in an Asian-associated ancestry cluster had fewer N-insertions in productive TCRs than the approximately 610-donor mean. Because counts were too low, approximately 18 rarely observed V segments, including chromosome 9 orphons, were excluded from the earlier analysis of around 640 of the donors. A cluster of highly shared sequence variants was judged likely to be a technical artifact of the sequencing pipeline. While some public TCRs were present in many individuals, most TCR sequences turned up only very rarely across donors. Only TCR beta chains were sequenced in this cohort, and the absence of alpha or paired-chain data limited detectable features. In the study, approximately 150 TCR beta chains were listed as associated with cytomegalovirus.

The protocol used for the library was the immunoSEQ multiplex PCR assay. For the multiplex PCR, a mixture combining 60 forward primers for TCR Vbeta segments and 13 reverse primers for TCR Jbeta segments was used. Amplification of the CDR3 region of rearranged TCR beta genes was performed with a multiplex PCR assay on genomic DNA. On the Illumina HiSeq System, the amplified TCR beta libraries were sequenced as 87-base-pair reads. In the authors' own workflow: A later analysis counted 75 million to 100 million unique TCR beta chains across the 690 or so repertoires, and roughly 9.9 million of these chains were shared by at least two donors. Raw reads were error-corrected and collapsed into unique sequences by a nearest-neighbor algorithm in which closely related sequences were merged to remove PCR and sequencing errors. Alignment of CDR3 sequences to IMGT reference sequences was used to assign V, D and J gene segments. Each retained sequence needed at least a six-nucleotide match to both a V gene segment and a J gene segment. Rearrangements were classified as productive when the CDR3 lacked stop codons and remained in frame with V and J, and all other rearrangements were classified as non-productive. Following IMGT convention, CDR3 was defined as the stretch from the second conserved V-encoded cysteine to the conserved J-encoded phenylalanine. The earlier analysis of about 610 of the donors excluded any sequence lacking an unambiguous match to a single V gene segment. In an earlier analysis of about 590 of the donors, a V segment was called functional when productive rearrangements were above 56.7%, and segregating when the standard deviation between donors exceeded 5%. A statistical classification framework was built to diagnose cytomegalovirus status from the catalog of TCR beta chain sequences. V and J gene assignment, in a later analysis, came from comparing TCR nucleotide sequences with IMGT/GENE-DB human TR gene sequences. The TCRdist pipeline was used in a later analysis to assign CDR3 sequences and most-parsimonious VDJ recombination scenarios. In a later analysis, every TCR beta chain was defined by the combination of its CDR3 amino acid sequence and its V-gene family, and reads without a unique V-gene family were dropped. As a way to deal with suspected cross-contamination and a sequencing artifact, a later analysis dropped hundreds of nucleotide sequences that were highly shared and had low generation probability. A later analysis calculated a clonal expansion index for each public chain from normalized within-repertoire ranks of inferred template counts. A later analysis computed generation probabilities with a VDJ recombination model fitted to out-of-frame rearrangements, and checked the results against IGoR. In a later analysis, TCR-TCR, TCR-HLA and TCR-CMV co-occurrence was scored with hypergeometric tests, and a repertoire-size bias correction was applied to TCR pairs. To estimate false discovery rates, a later analysis permuted the HLA or CMV assignments 20 times. A later analysis grouped co-occurring TCRs with DBSCAN, adding TCRdist sequence similarity when clustering within HLA-allele-positive subsets. Repertoires with fewer than 30,000 or more than 120,000 public chains were left out of co-occurrence clustering, as were a handful of repertoires with anomalous nucleotide sharing. Not all clones reach the TCRdb copy of this immuneACCESS table, which keeps in-frame sequences only. Checked studies attribute under half of the gap to unresolved V genes and leave the rest unexplained. V and J calls and clone size are given by that table; D and trimming were obtained from the DNA. Here the sample has roughly 77,000 clones; around 9.1% occur a single time. The ten largest clones capture around 25% of the sample.

Comments on this clone: Its antigen has not been determined. No quality values exist for individual bases; no much larger clone is one base distant.

The cohort comprised some 730 healthy bone marrow donors. At the time of sampling, all cohort members were nominally healthy, though unrecorded immune exposures were likely present. The donor was CMV seropositive and belonged to the group of some 290 seropositive cohort members. A peripheral blood sample was provided by each donor, and peripheral blood mononuclear cells were used for TCR beta sequencing. The Qiagen DNeasy Blood Extraction Kit was used to extract genomic DNA from the blood cell samples. Taken from the germline V gene, the CDR1 and CDR2 loops are MNHEY and SVGAGI. The cysteine opens and the phenylalanine closes a CDR3 of 12 amino acids. The CDR3 DNA has 36 bases and is translated from base 1. Trimming accounts for 5 bases at V and 8 bases at J, while the number of junction bases matched to no gene is 3.

Sequencing used PBMCs. The clonotype comes from a man in his 60s in good health and CMV-seropositive. The chain links TRBV6-5 with TRBJ1-1; the junction holds 9 bases that match TRBD1. The DNA is as follows: TGTGCCAGCAGTCGACAGGGGGGGGAAGCTTTCTTT. Its protein is CASSRQGGEAFF.